This T cell receptor beta chain was captured by sequencing in a study of early stage breast cancer tumors. Study as a whole: Each sample averaged around 9.5-fold read coverage. Study findings and constraints: Comparing each tissue with blood distinguished tumor from normal in most of the 16 patients.

Profiling relied on immunoSEQ multiplex PCR, and the TCRdb table lists in-frame clones only, not all of them. Here the sample spans several thousand clones, 60% to 80% being singletons. In germline, CDR1 is SGHVS, CDR2 FNYEAQ. The CDR3 has 15 amino acids. V lost 6 bases to trimming and J lost 8 bases; unmatched junction nucleotides: 13. A remark on this clone: Antigen unknown.

This clonotype was sampled from a person between 60 and 70 years old with breast cancer. The chain recombines TRBV7-6 with TRBJ2-1; 7 nucleotides line up with TRBD2. Sequencing was done on a sample of breast tumor tissue. The CDR3 loop is CASRLVGGPGYEQFF. CDR3 sequence (DNA): TGTGCCAGCAGACTGGTGGGAGGGCCGGGCTATGAGCAGTTCTTC.